This TCR beta chain was recovered during a study of blood T cell repertoires in COVID-19. Study as a whole: The samples span acute and convalescent COVID-19 from the United States, Italy and Spain.

Source study methods: Amplification of reference gene primers provided the estimated nucleated cell counts. The protocol was immunoSEQ multiplex PCR, while the TCRdb copy is restricted to in-frame clones and leaves out a portion. The V and J calls and the clone size are those of that table, but D and trimming were determined from the DNA. Here the sample spans about 130,000 clones, roughly 72% being singletons. V lost 2 bases to trimming and J lost 8 bases, with 18 bases between them. Germline V gives CDR1 MNHEY, CDR2 SVGAGI. The CDR3 has 15 residues. Sequencing was performed on peripheral blood. The chain combines TRBV6-5 with TRBJ1-2, with D maybe TRBD1 (5 bases). The receptor was isolated from an elderly man with COVID-19, enrolled during active disease. The CDR3 sequence: CASSYAWGRENGYTF. CDR3 DNA sequence: TGTGCCAGCAGTTACGCCTGGGGGAGGGAGAACGGCTACACCTTC.